Shown below are 4 T cell receptor beta chains from a single sample sequenced in a study of blood T cell repertoires in COVID-19. Using immunoSEQ multiplex PCR, the repertoire was profiled, and TCRdb retains in-frame clones only, with some absent. The repertoire has about 160,000 clones, around 82% of them found once; the top ten carry 5.5% to 7.5%. Sequencing used peripheral blood. Source of these receptors: a woman aged 40 to 50 with COVID-19, enrolled during active disease.

V gene TRBV18 combines with J gene TRBJ2-5, with TRBD2 as a possible D gene (6 bases). Trimming took off 4 bases at V and 1 base at J, with 13 bases between the two ends. Germline loops: CDR1 KGHSH, CDR2 LQKENI. The CDR3 extends over 15 amino acids. DNA of the CDR3: TGTGCCAGCTCACTAGATAGCGGTACCCAAGAGACCCAGTACTTC. It translates to CASSLDSGTQETQYF.

The chain couples TRBV9 to TRBJ2-2, with 10 positions matching TRBD2. Germline V gene sequence: CDR1 SGDLS, CDR2 YYNGEE. Trimming took 4 bases from V and 7 from J; bases not matched to a gene: 7. CDR3 length equals 15 residues. CDR3 nucleotides: TGTGCCAGCAGCCGAAGGGGACTAGCGATCGGGGAGCTGTTTTTT. It is translated as CASSRRGLAIGELFF.

Only a few counts were recorded for this clone. As DNA, the CDR3 is TGTGCCAGCAGTGAATACTTGGGGACAGGGATTAATTCTGGAAACACCATATATTTT. Protein product: CASSEYLGTGINSGNTIYF. The chain carries TRBV2 and TRBJ1-3; 9 bases line up with TRBD1. CDR3 length equals 19 residues. Trimming cost V 2 bases and J 1 base; bases outside gene matches: 12. Germline V gene lookup returns CDR1 SNHLY and CDR2 FYNNEI.

V gene TRBV1 combines with J gene TRBJ2-7; the table's D gene call, TRBD2, was not cross checked with the DNA. TRBV1 is tagged as a pseudogene. The CDR3 totals 13 residues. The CDR3 DNA reads TGCACCAGCAGAACGGGGATCTCCTACGAGCAGTACGTC. Amino acid sequence: CTSRTGISYEQYV.